A selection of T cell receptor beta chains follows, all from one sample in a study of T cells in Graves' hyperthyroidism and ophthalmopathy. TCRdb used MiXCR to reprocess the multiplex PCR reads, holding one entry per CDR3 protein. This sample has about 480,000 distinct CDR3 sequences, with under 15% found just once. The sample was blood. These receptors originate from a young woman with Graves' hyperthyroidism. CDR3s include the opening cysteine and the closing phenylalanine or tryptophan. D genes are given only for firm matches. Only part of the rows carry a size: once, few, many, or a class if the clone is expanded.

TRBJ2-4,NA,11,NA,TRBV6-1,CASSLTGIQYF,TGTGCCAGCAGCCTGACAGGAATTCAGTACTTC
TRBJ2-1,NA,14,NA,TRBV9,CASSVGGDANEQFF,TGTGCCAGCAGCGTAGGCGGGGATGCCAATGAGCAGTTCTTC
TRBJ2-2,NA,15,NA,TRBV12-3/TRBV12-4,CASSLPLWVTGELFF,TGTGCCAGCAGTTTACCCCTATGGGTTACCGGGGAGCTGTTTTTT
TRBJ2-5,NA,13,many,TRBV13,CASSRDEGETQYF,TGTGCCAGCAGCCGCGATGAGGGGGAGACCCAGTACTTC
TRBJ1-1,NA,15,many,TRBV19,CASSVMTLRGTEAFF,TGTGCCAGTAGTGTAATGACCCTCCGGGGCACTGAAGCTTTCTTT
TRBJ2-3,TRBD1,14,few,TRBV5-1,CASSRTGGIDTQYF,TGCGCCAGCAGCAGGACAGGGGGCATAGATACGCAGTATTTT
TRBJ1-2,NA,16,many,TRBV11-2,CASTLTPGHRLYGYTF,TGTGCCAGCACCCTCACACCGGGACACCGCCTCTATGGCTACACCTTC
TRBJ1-6,NA,16,few,TRBV10-1,CASSESGLNYNSPLHF,TGCGCCAGCAGTGAGTCGGGACTCAACTATAATTCACCCCTCCACTTT
TRBJ1-1,NA,13,few,TRBV27,CASSRGVATEAFF,TGTGCCAGCAGCCGAGGGGTTGCCACTGAAGCTTTCTTT
TRBJ1-1,TRBD1,15,many,TRBV3-1,CASSQLSGTGLQAFF,TGTGCCAGCAGCCAACTTTCCGGGACAGGGCTTCAAGCTTTCTTT
TRBJ2-2,TRBD2,17,many,TRBV10-3,CAISESRTSGITGELFF,TGTGCCATCAGTGAGTCGAGGACTAGCGGGATCACCGGGGAGCTGTTTTTT
TRBJ2-1,TRBD2,14,many,TRBV20-1,CSIEREESYNEQFF,TGCAGCATAGAGCGGGAGGAATCCTACAATGAGCAGTTCTTC
TRBJ2-7,TRBD1,14,few,TRBV9,CASSDTEGALEQYF,TGTGCCAGCAGCGATACTGAGGGGGCTCTTGAGCAGTACTTC
TRBJ2-5,NA,16,NA,TRBV6-1,CASSEGGGIGGETQYF,TGTGCCAGCAGTGAAGGTGGGGGGATCGGGGGAGAGACCCAGTACTTC
TRBJ1-1,NA,17,many,TRBV5-1,CASSLVYQSALNTEAFF,TGCGCCAGCAGCTTGGTGTACCAATCGGCCCTGAACACTGAAGCTTTCTTT
TRBJ1-2,NA,11,many,TRBV20-1,CSASPVSIYTF,TGCAGTGCTAGTCCGGTCTCAATTTACACCTTC
TRBJ2-7,TRBD1,15,many,TRBV24-1,CATSDSGTGIYEQYF,TGTGCCACCAGTGATTCCGGGACAGGGATTTACGAGCAGTACTTC
TRBJ2-3,TRBD2,15,NA,TRBV30,CAWSVPAGYGDTQYF,TGTGCCTGGAGTGTACCAGCGGGATATGGAGATACGCAGTATTTT
TRBJ2-1,NA,15,many,TRBV2,CASTLGEGTADEQFF,TGTGCCAGCACCCTAGGTGAGGGAACGGCTGATGAGCAGTTCTTC
TRBJ2-1,NA,16,few,TRBV4-2,CASSQALAPAFNEQFF,TGTGCCAGCAGCCAAGCTCTAGCGCCGGCTTTTAATGAGCAGTTCTTC
TRBJ2-4,NA,17,few,TRBV30,CAWSEGPSMGAKNIQHF,TGTGCCTGGAGTGAAGGTCCCTCAATGGGGGCCAAAAACATTCAGCACTTC
TRBJ1-1,NA,15,NA,TRBV12-3/TRBV12-4,CASSQEVVTNTEAFF,TGTGCCAGCTCACAGGAGGTCGTAACCAACACTGAAGCTTTCTTT
TRBJ1-5,NA,17,NA,TRBV7-9,CASSLAADAGGNQPQHF,TGTGCCAGCAGCTTAGCGGCAGACGCCGGGGGTAATCAGCCCCAGCATTTT
TRBJ2-1,TRBD2,13,many,TRBV7-8,CASSYLTSADRFF,TGTGCCAGCAGCTACCTTACTAGCGCGGATCGGTTCTTC
TRBJ2-3,NA,14,many,TRBV6-5,CASSYRDTEDTQYF,TGTGCCAGCAGTTACCGGGACACCGAAGATACGCAGTATTTT
TRBJ2-2,NA,13,NA,TRBV24-1,CAVSQGWTGELFF,TGTGCCGTATCTCAGGGATGGACCGGGGAGCTGTTTTTT
TRBJ2-2,TRBD2,14,few,TRBV13,CASKLAGDTGELFF,TGTGCCAGCAAACTAGCGGGTGACACCGGGGAGCTGTTTTTT
TRBJ2-3,NA,17,few,TRBV5-1,CASSLGVDRTNTDTQYF,TGCGCCAGCAGCTTGGGGGTCGACAGGACGAACACAGATACGCAGTATTTT
TRBJ2-3,NA,14,many,TRBV30,CAWSTDPVADTQYF,TGTGCCTGGAGTACGGACCCCGTGGCAGATACGCAGTATTTT
TRBJ1-1,NA,13,many,TRBV20-1,CSARGAGRTEAFF,TGCAGTGCTAGGGGGGCAGGGCGCACTGAAGCTTTCTTT
TRBJ1-2,NA,12,many,TRBV10-3,CAINRDGYGYTF,TGTGCCATCAACAGGGATGGGTATGGCTACACCTTC
TRBJ1-2,TRBD1,13,many,TRBV6-6,CASSYQQGVGYTF,TGTGCCAGCAGTTACCAACAGGGGGTTGGCTACACCTTC
TRBJ1-1,NA,13,few,TRBV6-2/TRBV6-3,CASEDSRGTEAFF,TGTGCCAGTGAGGACTCCCGAGGAACTGAAGCTTTCTTT
TRBJ2-1,NA,15,few,TRBV20-1,CSAIGREGVVNEQFF,TGCAGTGCCATCGGCCGCGAGGGAGTGGTAAATGAGCAGTTCTTC
TRBJ2-1,TRBD2,17,NA,TRBV7-3,CASSLAVAGADNNEQFF,TGTGCCAGCAGCCTAGCAGTAGCGGGAGCAGATAACAATGAGCAGTTCTTC
TRBJ1-2,NA,11,NA,TRBV29-1,CSVDQNYGYTF,TGCAGCGTTGACCAAAACTATGGCTACACCTTC
TRBJ2-1,NA,17,many,TRBV6-2/TRBV6-3,CASSPKGETGPYNEQFF,TGTGCCAGCAGTCCCAAAGGGGAAACGGGACCCTACAATGAGCAGTTCTTC
TRBJ2-1,NA,16,many,TRBV24-1,CATSGPDASSYNEQFF,TGTGCCACCAGTGGCCCGGACGCTAGCTCCTACAATGAGCAGTTCTTC
TRBJ1-3,NA,15,NA,TRBV25-1,CASSEGSYSGNTIYF,TGTGCCAGCAGTGAAGGCAGCTACTCTGGAAACACCATATATTTT
TRBJ2-1,NA,16,few,TRBV14,CASSIGGPLSYNEQFF,TGTGCCAGCAGCATCGGAGGACCCCTCTCCTACAATGAGCAGTTCTTC
TRBJ2-3,NA,15,once,TRBV2,CASSAQGSLADTQYF,TGTGCCAGCAGTGCCCAGGGTAGCTTGGCAGATACGCAGTATTTT
TRBJ2-4,TRBD1,16,few,TRBV4-1,CASSQASGGAINIQYF,TGCGCCAGCAGCCAAGCCTCAGGGGGAGCAATTAACATTCAGTACTTC
TRBJ2-7,TRBD2,11,few,TRBV5-1,CASRGTNEQYF,TGCGCCAGCAGGGGGACTAACGAGCAGTACTTC
TRBJ1-5,NA,18,NA,TRBV20-1,CSARETGAGGWRNQPQHF,TGCAGTGCTAGAGAGACTGGGGCCGGGGGCTGGCGCAATCAGCCCCAGCATTTT
TRBJ2-2,NA,14,many,TRBV11-3,CATQLQQGTGELFF,TGTGCCACCCAACTTCAACAGGGAACCGGGGAGCTGTTTTTT
TRBJ1-1,NA,15,many,TRBV7-9,CASSLAPVIGTEAFF,TGTGCCAGCAGCTTAGCCCCAGTGATAGGTACTGAAGCTTTCTTT
TRBJ2-5,TRBD1,14,few,TRBV19,CASSPWDRVETQYF,TGTGCCAGTAGTCCATGGGACAGGGTTGAGACCCAGTACTTC
TRBJ1-5,NA,15,NA,TRBV9,CASSVDGEGYQPQHF,TGTGCCAGCAGCGTAGATGGGGAGGGCTATCAGCCCCAGCATTTT
TRBJ1-5,NA,16,many,TRBV12-3/TRBV12-4,CASRWASGTPNQPQHF,TGTGCCAGCAGATGGGCCTCCGGGACACCTAATCAGCCCCAGCATTTT
TRBJ1-1,NA,15,many,TRBV7-8,CASSLIPKVNTEAFF,TGTGCCAGCAGCTTAATCCCGAAAGTGAACACTGAAGCTTTCTTT
TRBJ2-3,NA,16,many,TRBV7-2,CASSLSARPVTDTQYF,TGTGCCAGCAGCTTAAGTGCCCGACCGGTCACAGATACGCAGTATTTT